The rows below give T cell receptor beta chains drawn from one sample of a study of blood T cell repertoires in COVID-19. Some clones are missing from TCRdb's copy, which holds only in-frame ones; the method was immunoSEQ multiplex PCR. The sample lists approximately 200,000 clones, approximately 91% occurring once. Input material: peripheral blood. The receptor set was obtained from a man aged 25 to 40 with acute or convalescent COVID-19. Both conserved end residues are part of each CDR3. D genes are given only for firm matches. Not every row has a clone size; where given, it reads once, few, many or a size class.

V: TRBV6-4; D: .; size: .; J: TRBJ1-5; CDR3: CASSVDADQPQHF; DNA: TGTGCCAGCAGTGTCGACGCGGATCAGCCCCAGCATTTT
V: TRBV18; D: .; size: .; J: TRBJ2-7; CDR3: CATAAASYEQYF; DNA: TGTGCCACCGCCGCCGCGTCCTACGAGCAGTACTTC
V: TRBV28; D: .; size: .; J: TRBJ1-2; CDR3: CASSLYGSNGYTF; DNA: TGTGCCAGCAGTTTGTATGGGAGTAATGGCTACACCTTC
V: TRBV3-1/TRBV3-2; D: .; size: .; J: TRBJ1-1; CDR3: CASSRSQGYNTEAFF; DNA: TGTGCCAGCAGCCGCTCGCAGGGGTATAACACTGAAGCTTTCTTT
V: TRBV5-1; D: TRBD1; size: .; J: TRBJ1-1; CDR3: CASSTTGYDNTEAFF; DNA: TGCGCCAGCAGCACGACAGGGTATGATAACACTGAAGCTTTCTTT
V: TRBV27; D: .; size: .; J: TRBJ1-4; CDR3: CASSPLGGGEKLFF; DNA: TGTGCCAGCAGTCCTTTGGGGGGAGGAGAAAAACTGTTTTTT
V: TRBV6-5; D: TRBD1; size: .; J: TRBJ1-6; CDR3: CASRTGGGYNSPLHF; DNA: TGTGCCAGCAGGACAGGGGGCGGGTATAATTCACCCCTCCACTTT
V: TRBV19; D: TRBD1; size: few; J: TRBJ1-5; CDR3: CASSGDRSFNQPQHF; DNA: TGTGCCAGTAGTGGGGACAGATCGTTCAATCAGCCCCAGCATTTT
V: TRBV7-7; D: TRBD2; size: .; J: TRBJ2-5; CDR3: CASSLEASGGPRLETQYF; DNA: TGTGCTAGCAGCTTAGAGGCTAGCGGGGGCCCCCGTTTGGAGACCCAGTACTTC
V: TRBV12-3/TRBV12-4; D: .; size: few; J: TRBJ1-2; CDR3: CASSFWQGGYTF; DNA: TGTGCCAGCAGTTTCTGGCAGGGCGGCTACACCTTC
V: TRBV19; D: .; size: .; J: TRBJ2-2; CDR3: CASSIVGGYTGELFF; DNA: TGTGCCAGTAGTATAGTAGGGGGATACACCGGGGAGCTGTTTTTT
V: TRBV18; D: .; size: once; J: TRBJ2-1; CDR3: CASSPFPGESNNEQFF; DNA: TGTGCCAGCTCACCATTCCCAGGGGAGTCAAACAATGAGCAGTTCTTC
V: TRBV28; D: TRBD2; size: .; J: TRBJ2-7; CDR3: CASSLGRTSASYEQYF; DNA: TGTGCCAGCAGTTTAGGAAGGACTAGCGCTTCCTACGAGCAGTACTTC
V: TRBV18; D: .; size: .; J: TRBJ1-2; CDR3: CASSLFREGYTF; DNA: TGTGCCAGCTCACTTTTCAGGGAAGGCTACACCTTC
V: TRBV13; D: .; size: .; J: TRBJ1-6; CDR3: CASSLNQGSSPLHF; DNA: TGTGCCAGCAGCTTAAATCAGGGATCTTCACCCCTCCACTTT
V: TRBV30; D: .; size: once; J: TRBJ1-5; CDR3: CAWSVGQRGNQPQHF; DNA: TGTGCCTGGAGTGTAGGACAGAGGGGCAATCAGCCCCAGCATTTT
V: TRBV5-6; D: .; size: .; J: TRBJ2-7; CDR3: CASSFIPYEQYF; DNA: TGTGCCAGCAGCTTCATCCCCTACGAGCAGTACTTC
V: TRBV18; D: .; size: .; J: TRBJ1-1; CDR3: CASSPPRGMNTEAFF; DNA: TGTGCCAGCTCACCACCGCGGGGTATGAACACTGAAGCTTTCTTT
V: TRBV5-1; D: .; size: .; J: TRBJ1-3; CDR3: CASSRERAGAAGTIYF; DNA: TGCGCCAGCAGCCGCGAACGGGCGGGGGCGGCGGGCACCATATATTTT
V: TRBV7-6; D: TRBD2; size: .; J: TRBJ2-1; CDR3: CASSLFERDPIIPYNEQFF; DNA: TGTGCCAGCAGCTTATTCGAGCGGGACCCCATTATCCCCTACAATGAGCAGTTCTTC
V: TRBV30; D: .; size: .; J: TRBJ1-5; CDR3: CAWRRGGSNQPQHF; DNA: TGTGCCTGGAGGCGGGGAGGGAGCAATCAGCCCCAGCATTTT
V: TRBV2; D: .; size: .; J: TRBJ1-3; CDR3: CASSEGSSGNTIYF; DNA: TGTGCCAGCAGTGAGGGGAGCTCGGGAAACACCATATATTTT
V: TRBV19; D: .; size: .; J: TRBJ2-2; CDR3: CASSILRSNTGELFF; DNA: TGTGCCAGTAGTATTCTGCGTTCGAACACCGGGGAGCTGTTTTTT
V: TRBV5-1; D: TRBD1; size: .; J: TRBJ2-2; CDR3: CASSLIWTGSTGELFF; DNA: TGCGCCAGCAGCTTAATCTGGACAGGGAGTACCGGGGAGCTGTTTTTT
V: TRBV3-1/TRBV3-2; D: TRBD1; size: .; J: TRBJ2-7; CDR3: CASSHRDRTYEQYF; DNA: TGTGCCAGCAGCCATCGGGACAGGACCTACGAGCAGTACTTC
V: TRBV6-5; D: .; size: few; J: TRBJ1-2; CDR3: CASSLGGTYGYTF; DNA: TGTGCCAGCAGCCTCGGAGGGACCTATGGCTACACCTTC
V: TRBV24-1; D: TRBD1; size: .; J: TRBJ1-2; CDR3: CATSDTVQGGGYTF; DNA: TGTGCCACCAGTGACACCGTGCAGGGGGGTGGCTACACCTTC
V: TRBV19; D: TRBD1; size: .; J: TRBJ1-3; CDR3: CASRTGTGSRNTIYF; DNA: TGTGCCAGTAGAACTGGGACAGGGAGTAGAAACACCATATATTTT
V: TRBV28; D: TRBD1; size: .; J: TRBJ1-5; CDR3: CASSHQLRQGQHF; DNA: TGTGCCAGCAGTCATCAACTCCGACAGGGCCAGCATTTT
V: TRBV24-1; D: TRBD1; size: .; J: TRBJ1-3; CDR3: CATSDLFRGLSGNTIYF; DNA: TGTGCCACCAGTGATTTATTCAGGGGGCTCTCTGGAAACACCATATATTTT
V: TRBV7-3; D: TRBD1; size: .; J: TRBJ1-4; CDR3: CASSRDRGEKLFF; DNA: TGTGCCAGCAGTCGGGACAGGGGTGAAAAACTGTTTTTT
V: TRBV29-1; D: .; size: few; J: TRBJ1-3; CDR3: CSVTGAGNTIYF; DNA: TGCAGCGTCACAGGAGCTGGAAACACCATATATTTT
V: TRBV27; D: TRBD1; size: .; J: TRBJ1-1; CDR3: CASSLQGAGTEAFF; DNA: TGTGCCAGCAGTCTACAGGGGGCCGGCACTGAAGCTTTCTTT
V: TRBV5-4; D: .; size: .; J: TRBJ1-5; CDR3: CASSIDPGDGQPQHF; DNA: TGTGCCAGCAGCATAGACCCCGGGGATGGGCAGCCCCAGCATTTT
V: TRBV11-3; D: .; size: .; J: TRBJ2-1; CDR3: CASSWSSASSSYNEQFF; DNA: TGTGCCAGCAGCTGGTCTTCGGCCTCTAGCTCCTACAATGAGCAGTTCTTC
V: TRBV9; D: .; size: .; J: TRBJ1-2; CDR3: CASSVDWATNYGYTF; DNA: TGTGCCAGCAGCGTAGATTGGGCGACTAACTATGGCTACACCTTC
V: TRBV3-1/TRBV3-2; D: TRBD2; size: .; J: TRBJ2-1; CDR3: CASSQGLSSYNEQFF; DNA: TGTGCCAGCAGCCAGGGACTAAGCTCCTACAATGAGCAGTTCTTC
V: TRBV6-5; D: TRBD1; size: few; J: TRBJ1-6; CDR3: CASSQQGVASPLHF; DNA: TGTGCCAGCAGTCAACAGGGGGTAGCTTCACCCCTCCACTTT
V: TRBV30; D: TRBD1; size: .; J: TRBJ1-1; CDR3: CAWSELGQANTEAFF; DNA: TGTGCCTGGAGTGAGTTGGGACAGGCCAACACTGAAGCTTTCTTT
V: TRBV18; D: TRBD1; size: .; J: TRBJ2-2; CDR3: CASSPGQGRTGELFF; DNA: TGTGCCAGCTCACCGGGACAGGGGCGCACCGGGGAGCTGTTTTTT
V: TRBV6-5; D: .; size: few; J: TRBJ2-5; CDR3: CASRPTNQETQYF; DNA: TGTGCCAGCAGACCGACTAACCAAGAGACCCAGTACTTC
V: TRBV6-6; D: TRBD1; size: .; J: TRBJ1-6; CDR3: CASSYSTGGAGSPLHF; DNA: TGTGCCAGCAGTTACTCGACAGGGGGTGCTGGTTCACCCCTCCACTTT
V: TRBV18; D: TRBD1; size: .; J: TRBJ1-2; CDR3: CASSQGQDYGYTF; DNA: TGTGCCAGCTCACAGGGACAGGACTATGGCTACACCTTC
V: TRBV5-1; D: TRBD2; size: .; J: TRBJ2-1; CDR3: CASSLALAGGYNEQFF; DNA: TGCGCCAGCAGCTTGGCTCTAGCGGGGGGTTACAATGAGCAGTTCTTC
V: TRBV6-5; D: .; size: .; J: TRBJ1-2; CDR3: CASSSHRDNYGYTF; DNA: TGTGCCAGCAGTTCCCACAGGGATAACTATGGCTACACCTTC
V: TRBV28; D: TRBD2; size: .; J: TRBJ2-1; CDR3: CASGLAGGGATYEQFF; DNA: TGTGCCAGCGGACTAGCGGGAGGGGGGGCAACGTATGAGCAGTTCTTC
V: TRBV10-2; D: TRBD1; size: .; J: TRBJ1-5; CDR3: CASSDRGLVNQPQHF; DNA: TGCGCCAGCAGTGACAGGGGGCTGGTCAATCAGCCCCAGCATTTT
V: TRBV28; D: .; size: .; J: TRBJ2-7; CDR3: CASRRGSLYEQYF; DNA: TGTGCCAGCAGGCGCGGCTCCCTCTACGAGCAGTACTTC
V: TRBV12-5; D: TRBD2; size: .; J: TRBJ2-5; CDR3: CASGRSGTTSHQETQYF; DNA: TGTGCTAGTGGAAGAAGCGGGACTACCTCCCACCAAGAGACCCAGTACTTC
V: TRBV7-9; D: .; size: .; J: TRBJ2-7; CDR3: CASSPRDTSYEQYF; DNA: TGTGCCAGCAGCCCACGGGACACCTCCTACGAGCAGTACTTC
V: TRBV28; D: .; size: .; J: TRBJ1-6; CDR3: CASSPGTTYNSPLHF; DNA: TGTGCCAGCAGTCCCGGGACAACCTATAATTCACCCCTCCACTTT
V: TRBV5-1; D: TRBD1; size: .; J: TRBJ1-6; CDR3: CASSLRDRASSYNSPLHF; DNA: TGCGCCAGCAGCTTGAGGGACAGGGCAAGCTCCTATAATTCACCCCTCCACTTT
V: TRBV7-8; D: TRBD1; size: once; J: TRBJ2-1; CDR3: CAGSLRGRINEQFF; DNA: TGTGCCGGCAGCCTCAGGGGGCGTATAAATGAGCAGTTCTTC
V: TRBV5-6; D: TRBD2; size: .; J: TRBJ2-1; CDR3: CASSFTAGVYNEQFF; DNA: TGTGCCAGCAGCTTTACAGCGGGGGTATACAATGAGCAGTTCTTC